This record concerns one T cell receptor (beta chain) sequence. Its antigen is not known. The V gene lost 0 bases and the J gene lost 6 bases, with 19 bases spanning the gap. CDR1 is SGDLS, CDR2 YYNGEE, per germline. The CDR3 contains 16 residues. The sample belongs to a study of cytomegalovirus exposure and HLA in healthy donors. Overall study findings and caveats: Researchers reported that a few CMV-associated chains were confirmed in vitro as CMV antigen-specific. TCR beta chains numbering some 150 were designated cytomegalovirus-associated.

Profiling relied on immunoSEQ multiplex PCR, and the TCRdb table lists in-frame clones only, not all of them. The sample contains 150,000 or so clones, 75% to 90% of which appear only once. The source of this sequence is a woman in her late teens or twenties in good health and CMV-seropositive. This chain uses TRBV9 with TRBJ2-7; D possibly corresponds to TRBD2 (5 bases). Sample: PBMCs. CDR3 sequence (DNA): TGTGCCAGCAGCGTAGATTGGACTCCCGCTGTCGGCGAGCAGTACTTC. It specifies CASSVDWTPAVGEQYF.